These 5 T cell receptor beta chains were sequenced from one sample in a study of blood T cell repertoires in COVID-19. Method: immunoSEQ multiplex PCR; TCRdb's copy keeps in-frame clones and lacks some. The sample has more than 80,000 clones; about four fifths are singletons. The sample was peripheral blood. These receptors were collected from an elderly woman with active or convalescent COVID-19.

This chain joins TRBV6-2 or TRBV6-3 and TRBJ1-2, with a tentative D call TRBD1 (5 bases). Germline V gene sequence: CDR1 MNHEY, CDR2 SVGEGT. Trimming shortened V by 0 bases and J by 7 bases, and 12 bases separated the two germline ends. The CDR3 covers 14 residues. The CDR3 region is CASSYSSGFGGYTF. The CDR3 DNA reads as TGTGCCAGCAGTTACTCGTCAGGGTTCGGTGGCTACACCTTC.

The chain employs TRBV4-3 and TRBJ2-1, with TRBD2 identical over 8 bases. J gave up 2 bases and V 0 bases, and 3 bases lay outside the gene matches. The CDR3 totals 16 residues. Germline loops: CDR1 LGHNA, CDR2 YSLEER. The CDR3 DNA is TGCGCCAGCAGCCAAGATCCCGGGGGGGCCTACAATGAGCAGTTCTTC. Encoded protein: CASSQDPGGAYNEQFF.

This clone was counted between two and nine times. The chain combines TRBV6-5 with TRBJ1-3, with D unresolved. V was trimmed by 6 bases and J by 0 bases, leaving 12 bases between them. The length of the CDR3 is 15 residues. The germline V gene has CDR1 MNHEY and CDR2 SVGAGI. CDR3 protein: CASSLGRISGNTIYF. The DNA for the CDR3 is TGTGCCAGCAGCTTGGGCCGTATCTCTGGAAACACCATATATTTT.

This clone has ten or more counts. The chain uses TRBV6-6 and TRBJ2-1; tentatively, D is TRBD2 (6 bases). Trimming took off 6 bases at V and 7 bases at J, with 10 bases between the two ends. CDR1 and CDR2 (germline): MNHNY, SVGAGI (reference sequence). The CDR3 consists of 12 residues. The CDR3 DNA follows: TGTGCCAGCAGGGAGGGCGGGAATGAGCAGTTCTTC. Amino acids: CASREGGNEQFF.

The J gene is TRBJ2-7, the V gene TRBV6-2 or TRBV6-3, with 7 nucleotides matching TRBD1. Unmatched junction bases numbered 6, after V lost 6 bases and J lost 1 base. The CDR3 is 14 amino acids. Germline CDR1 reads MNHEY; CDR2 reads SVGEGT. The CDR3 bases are TGTGCCAGCAGCCACCCGGGACAGTCCTACGAGCAGTACTTC. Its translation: CASSHPGQSYEQYF.